This record covers a single T cell receptor beta chain. Its matching antigen is unknown. TCRdb keeps only in-frame clones here, not all; method: immunoSEQ multiplex PCR. Of roughly 23,000 clones in the sample, about 77% were seen once. The data are from a study of somatic mutations in cytotoxic T cells in rheumatoid arthritis. Study results and limitations: Each of about an eighth of the roughly 65 patients had a largest CD8+ clone that made up more than 20% of CD8+ cells.

The trim removed 4 bases at V and 3 bases at J, leaving 4 bases unmatched. Germline assignment: CDR1 LGHNA and CDR2 YNFKEQ. The CDR3 loop spans 14 amino acids. Sequenced input: CD8+ T cells sorted from blood. The receptor comes from an adult with rheumatoid arthritis. The chain employs TRBV4-2 and TRBJ2-3; TRBD2 matches at 7 bases. The CDR3 here is CASSPRAGTDTQYF. The CDR3 DNA sequence: TGTGCCAGCAGCCCCCGAGCGGGAACAGATACGCAGTATTTT.